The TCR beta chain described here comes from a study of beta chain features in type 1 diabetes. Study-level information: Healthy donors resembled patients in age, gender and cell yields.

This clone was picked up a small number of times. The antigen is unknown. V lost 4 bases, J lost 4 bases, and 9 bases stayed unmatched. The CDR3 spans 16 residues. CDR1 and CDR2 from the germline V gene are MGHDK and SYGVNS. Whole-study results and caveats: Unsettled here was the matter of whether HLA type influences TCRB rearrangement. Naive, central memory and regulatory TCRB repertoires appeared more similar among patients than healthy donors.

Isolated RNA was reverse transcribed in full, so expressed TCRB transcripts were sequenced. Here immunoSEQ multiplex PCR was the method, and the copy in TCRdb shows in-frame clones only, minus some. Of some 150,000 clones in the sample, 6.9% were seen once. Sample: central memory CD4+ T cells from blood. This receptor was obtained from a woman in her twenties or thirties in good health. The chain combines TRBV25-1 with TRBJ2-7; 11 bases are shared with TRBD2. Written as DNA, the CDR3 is TGTGCCAGCAGTGCCTCCGGGACTAGCGGAAATTACGAGCAGTACTTC. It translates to CASSASGTSGNYEQYF.